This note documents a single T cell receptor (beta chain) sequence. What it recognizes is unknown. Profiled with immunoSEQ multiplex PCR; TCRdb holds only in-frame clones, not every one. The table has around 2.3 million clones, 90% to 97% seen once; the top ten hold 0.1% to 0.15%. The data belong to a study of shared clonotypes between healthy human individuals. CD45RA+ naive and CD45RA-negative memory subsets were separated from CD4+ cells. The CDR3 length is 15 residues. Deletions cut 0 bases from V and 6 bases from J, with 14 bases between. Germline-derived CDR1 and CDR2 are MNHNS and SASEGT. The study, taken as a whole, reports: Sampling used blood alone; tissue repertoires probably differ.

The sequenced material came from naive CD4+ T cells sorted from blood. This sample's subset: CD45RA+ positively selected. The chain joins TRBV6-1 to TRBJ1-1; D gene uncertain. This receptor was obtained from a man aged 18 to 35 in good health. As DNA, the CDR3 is TGTGCCAGCAGTGAAGCGTGGCCGGTGAGGTCTGAAGCTTTCTTT. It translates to CASSEAWPVRSEAFF.